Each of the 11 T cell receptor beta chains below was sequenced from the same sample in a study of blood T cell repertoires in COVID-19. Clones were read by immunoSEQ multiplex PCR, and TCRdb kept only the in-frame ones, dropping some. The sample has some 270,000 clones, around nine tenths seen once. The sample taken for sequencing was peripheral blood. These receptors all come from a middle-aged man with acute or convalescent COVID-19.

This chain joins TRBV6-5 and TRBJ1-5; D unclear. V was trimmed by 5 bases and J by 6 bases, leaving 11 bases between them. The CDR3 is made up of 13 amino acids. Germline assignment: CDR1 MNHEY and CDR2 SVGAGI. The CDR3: CASSRESIQPQHF. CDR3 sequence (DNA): TGTGCCAGCAGTAGGGAGAGTATTCAGCCCCAGCATTTT.

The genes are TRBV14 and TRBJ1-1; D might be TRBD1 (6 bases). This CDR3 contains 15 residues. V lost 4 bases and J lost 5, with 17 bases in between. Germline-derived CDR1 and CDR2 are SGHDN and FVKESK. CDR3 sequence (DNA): TGTGCCAGCAGCCCCACCCGGACAGTCGGAACTGAAGCTTTCTTT. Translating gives CASSPTRTVGTEAFF.

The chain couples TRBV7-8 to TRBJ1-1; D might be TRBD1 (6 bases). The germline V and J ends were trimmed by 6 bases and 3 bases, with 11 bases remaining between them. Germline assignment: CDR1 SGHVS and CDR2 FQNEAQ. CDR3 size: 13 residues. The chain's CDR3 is CASRRRGDTEAFF. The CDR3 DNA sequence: TGTGCCAGCAGACGCAGGGGTGACACTGAAGCTTTCTTT.

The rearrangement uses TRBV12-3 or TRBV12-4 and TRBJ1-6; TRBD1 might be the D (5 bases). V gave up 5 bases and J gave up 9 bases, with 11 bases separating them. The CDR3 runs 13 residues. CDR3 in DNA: TGTGCCAGCAGTCCTCGGGGGGTTTCACCCCTCCACTTT. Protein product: CASSPRGVSPLHF.

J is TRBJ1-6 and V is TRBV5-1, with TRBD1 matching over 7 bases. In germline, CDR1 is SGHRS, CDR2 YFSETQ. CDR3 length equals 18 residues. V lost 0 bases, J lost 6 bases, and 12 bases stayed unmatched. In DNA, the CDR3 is TGCGCCAGCAGCTTGGGGACAGGTCGACTCGCAATTAATTCACCCCTCCACTTT. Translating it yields CASSLGTGRLAINSPLHF.

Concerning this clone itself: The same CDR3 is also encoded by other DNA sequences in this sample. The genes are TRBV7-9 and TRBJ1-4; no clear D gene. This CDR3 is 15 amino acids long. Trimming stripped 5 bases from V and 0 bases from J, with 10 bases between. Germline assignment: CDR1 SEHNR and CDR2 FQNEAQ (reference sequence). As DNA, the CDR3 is TGTGCCAGCAGCCTCTCGGGTGCAACTAATGAAAAACTGTTTTTT. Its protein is CASSLSGATNEKLFF.

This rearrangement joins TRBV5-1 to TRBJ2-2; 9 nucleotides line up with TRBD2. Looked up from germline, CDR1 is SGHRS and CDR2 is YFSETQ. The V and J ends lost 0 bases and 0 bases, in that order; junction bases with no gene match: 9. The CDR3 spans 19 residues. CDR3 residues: CASSLDPLAGTANTGELFF. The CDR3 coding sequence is TGCGCCAGCAGCTTGGATCCCCTAGCGGGGACTGCGAACACCGGGGAGCTGTTTTTT.

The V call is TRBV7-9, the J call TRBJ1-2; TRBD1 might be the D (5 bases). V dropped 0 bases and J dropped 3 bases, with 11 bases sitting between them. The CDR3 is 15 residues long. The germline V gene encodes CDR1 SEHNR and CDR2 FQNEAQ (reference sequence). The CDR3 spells CASSLAQAGYYGYTF. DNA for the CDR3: TGTGCCAGCAGCTTAGCGCAGGCAGGGTACTATGGCTACACCTTC.

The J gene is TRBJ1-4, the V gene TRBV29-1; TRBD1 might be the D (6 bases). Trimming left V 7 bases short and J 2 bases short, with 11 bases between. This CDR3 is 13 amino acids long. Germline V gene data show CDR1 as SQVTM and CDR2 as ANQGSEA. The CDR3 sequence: CSAQGTTNEKLFF. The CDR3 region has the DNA TGCAGCGCACAGGGCACGACTAATGAAAAACTGTTTTTT.

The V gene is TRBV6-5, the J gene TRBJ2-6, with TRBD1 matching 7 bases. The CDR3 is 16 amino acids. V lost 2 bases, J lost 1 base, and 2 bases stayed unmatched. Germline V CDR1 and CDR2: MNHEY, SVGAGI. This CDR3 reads CASSYPTGSGANVLTF. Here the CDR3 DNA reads TGTGCCAGCAGTTACCCGACAGGGTCTGGGGCCAACGTCCTGACTTTC.

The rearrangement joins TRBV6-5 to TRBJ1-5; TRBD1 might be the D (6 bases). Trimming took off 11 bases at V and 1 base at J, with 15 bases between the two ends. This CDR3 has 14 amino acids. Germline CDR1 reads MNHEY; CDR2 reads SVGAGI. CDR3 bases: TGTGCCTCGGACAGAGGAAGGAGCAATCAGCCCCAGCATTTT. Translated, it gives CASDRGRSNQPQHF.